This is a list of T cell receptor beta chains from one sample in a study of control samples from healthy donors and cancer patients. The table came from immunoSEQ multiplex PCR; TCRdb's copy has only in-frame clones and leaves some out. The sample has fewer than 80,000 clones, 85% to 90% seen once. The sample comprised PBMCs. These receptors were taken from a man aged 60 to 69 with colorectal cancer. The CDR3 runs from the conserved cysteine through the conserved F or W. A D gene is named only where the DNA matches it firmly. Size tells how often a clone was seen (once, few, many) or the class of an expanded clone, and some rows leave it out.

NA	NA	TRBV6-5	TRBJ2-7	CASQEGVSYEQYF	TGTGCCTCCCAGGAGGGGGTCTCCTACGAGCAGTACTTC
NA	NA	TRBV2	TRBJ1-6	CASSIDRNSPLHF	TGTGCCAGCAGTATAGACAGGAATTCACCCCTCCACTTT
NA	once	TRBV6-2/TRBV6-3	TRBJ2-7	CASSIGLYEQYF	TGTGCCAGCAGCATCGGACTCTACGAGCAGTACTTC
NA	NA	TRBV25-1	TRBJ2-5	CASRAPGDWETQYF	TGTGCCAGCAGGGCCCCGGGGGATTGGGAGACCCAGTACTTC
NA	NA	TRBV7-9	TRBJ1-2	CASSLGQAGGYTF	TGTGCCAGCAGCTTAGGGCAGGCGGGAGGCTACACCTTC
NA	NA	TRBV4-1	TRBJ1-3	CASSQGHLNGNTIYF	TGCGCCAGCAGCCAAGGACATCTCAACGGGAACACCATATATTTT
NA	NA	TRBV6-5	TRBJ2-2	CASSYGAGRAAGELFF	TGTGCCAGCAGTTACGGGGCCGGGCGTGCGGCCGGGGAGCTGTTTTTT
NA	NA	TRBV30	TRBJ1-6	CAWGASYNSPLHF	TGTGCGTGGGGGGCGTCCTATAATTCACCCCTCCACTTT
NA	NA	TRBV5-6	TRBJ1-1	CASSWASEAFF	TGTGCCAGCAGCTGGGCATCTGAAGCTTTCTTT
TRBD1	medium-sized	TRBV18	TRBJ1-1	CASSPNRGQDTEAFF	TGTGCCAGCTCACCGAACAGGGGGCAGGACACTGAAGCTTTCTTT
NA	NA	TRBV10-3	TRBJ2-5	CAIRAGPRQETQYF	TGTGCCATCAGAGCCGGTCCAAGGCAAGAGACCCAGTACTTC
TRBD1	NA	TRBV14	TRBJ1-4	CASSQETGGRAGKLFF	TGTGCCAGCAGCCAAGAAACAGGGGGCCGGGCCGGGAAACTGTTTTTT
NA	NA	TRBV6-5	TRBJ2-7	CASSHNAGSTYEQYF	TGTGCCAGCAGCCATAACGCCGGGAGCACCTACGAGCAGTACTTC
NA	NA	TRBV7-9	TRBJ2-5	CASSLVLVGPKEETQYF	TGTGCCAGCAGCTTAGTTCTCGTAGGGCCTAAGGAAGAGACCCAGTACTTC
NA	once	TRBV6-5	TRBJ1-6	CASSYSGSPLHF	TGTGCCAGCAGTTACTCAGGTTCACCCCTCCACTTT
NA	NA	TRBV12-5	TRBJ1-1	CASAAIQPANTEAFF	TGTGCTAGTGCTGCCATTCAGCCAGCGAACACTGAAGCTTTCTTT
NA	once	TRBV18	TRBJ2-1	CASSYSGINSEQFF	TGTGCCAGCTCGTACTCCGGGATAAATAGTGAGCAGTTCTTC
NA	few	TRBV18	TRBJ1-5	CASSPQGYQPQHF	TGTGCCAGCTCACCACAGGGGTATCAGCCCCAGCATTTT
NA	NA	TRBV28	TRBJ1-2	CASSSMDLQDYGYTF	TGTGCCAGCTCATCGATGGACCTACAGGACTATGGCTACACCTTC
TRBD2	NA	TRBV3-1/TRBV3-2	TRBJ2-4	CASSPSGHIQYF	TGTGCCAGCAGCCCTAGCGGTCACATTCAGTACTTC
NA	once	TRBV7-6	TRBJ2-1	CASSLGLVGEQFF	TGTGCCAGCAGCTTAGGTCTGGTCGGTGAGCAGTTCTTC
TRBD2	NA	TRBV7-7	TRBJ2-3	CASSRLAGGFSDTQYF	TGTGCCAGCAGCCGACTAGCGGGGGGCTTCTCGGATACGCAGTATTTT
NA	NA	TRBV6-5	TRBJ1-5	CASTPGSFGNQPQHF	TGTGCCAGCACCCCTGGGTCCTTCGGCAATCAGCCCCAGCATTTT
NA	NA	TRBV5-1	TRBJ2-1	CASSFSGTPPGEQFF	TGCGCCAGCAGCTTTTCCGGGACCCCTCCGGGTGAGCAGTTCTTC
NA	NA	TRBV7-9	TRBJ2-1	CASSPPQGRKYNEQFF	TGTGCCAGCAGCCCGCCTCAGGGGAGGAAGTACAATGAGCAGTTCTTC
NA	once	TRBV7-2	TRBJ2-3	CASSLARVLTSTDTQYF	TGTGCCAGCAGCTTAGCGCGGGTTCTAACTAGCACAGATACGCAGTATTTT
NA	NA	TRBV12-3/TRBV12-4	TRBJ1-5	CASSTGGYGPQHF	TGTGCCAGCAGTACTGGGGGATACGGGCCCCAGCATTTT
TRBD2	NA	TRBV19	TRBJ2-1	CASSPSGGAETYNEQFF	TGTGCCAGTAGCCCTAGCGGGGGGGCGGAGACCTACAATGAGCAGTTCTTC
NA	NA	TRBV7-9	TRBJ2-3	CASSLALGRSTDTQYF	TGTGCCAGCAGCTTAGCGCTGGGCAGGAGCACAGATACGCAGTATTTT
NA	NA	TRBV19	TRBJ1-5	CASSIGALNDQPQHF	TGTGCCAGTAGTATTGGGGCCCTTAACGATCAGCCCCAGCATTTT
NA	NA	TRBV5-5	TRBJ1-1	CASSYRQAPSSNTEAFF	TGTGCCAGCAGCTATCGACAGGCGCCAAGCTCGAACACTGAAGCTTTCTTT
NA	NA	TRBV5-6	TRBJ1-4	CASSLAGTNEKLFF	TGTGCCAGCAGCTTGGCAGGGACTAATGAAAAACTGTTTTTT
TRBD2	NA	TRBV7-8	TRBJ2-5	CASSLDGFSGGKTQYF	TGTGCCAGCAGCTTAGACGGCTTTAGCGGGGGGAAGACCCAGTACTTC
NA	NA	TRBV18	TRBJ2-5	CASSPGLGETQYF	TGTGCCAGCTCACCGGGCCTGGGAGAGACCCAGTACTTC